This TCR beta chain is from a study of CD8 T cells in ankylosing spondylitis. General study points: Apparently characteristic of ankylosing spondylitis blood was a TCR beta motif (about 8 highly homologous variants). Clones linked to disease were reported to show significant enrichment in matched ankylosing spondylitis synovial fluid.

TCRdb analysed the 5' RACE reads with MiXCR anew, one entry per CDR3 protein. The data show 200,000 to 250,000 distinct CDR3 sequences, around 7.9% seen once. The table lists this clonotype with many counts. Its antigen is not identified. There are 15 residues in the CDR3. V was cut by 0 bases and J by 7 bases, with 16 bases left in between. Germline V gene lookup returns CDR1 SGHRS and CDR2 YFSETQ. This clonotype was sampled from a male donor with ankylosing spondylitis. The sample taken for sequencing was blood, either unsorted or a sorted T cell fraction (not recorded which). The V gene is TRBV5-1, the J gene TRBJ1-2, with D unresolved. CDR3 DNA sequence: TGCGCCAGCAGCTTGGACGCTCGGGTTGTCCTTGGCTACACCTTC. Translating gives CASSLDARVVLGYTF.